This T cell receptor beta chain was identified during a study of blood T cell repertoires in COVID-19. Study background: Samples of COVID-19 (acute and convalescent) were obtained from the United States, Italy and Spain. PBMCs, B-cell-depleted T cells, or T cells provided the cDNA or gDNA that made up the material.

Original processing methods: Estimated nucleated cell counts came from reference gene primer amplification. TCRdb's table, derived via immunoSEQ multiplex PCR, lists solely in-frame clones and lacks some. V, J and clone size are those of that table, while D and trimming were read from the DNA. The data contain a few hundred thousand clones, around 87% of them singletons. This CDR3 contains 14 residues. The gene calls are TRBV12-1 and TRBJ2-3; TRBD2 reflects the table's D call only, with no check against the DNA. TRBV12-1 is tagged as a pseudogene. This TCR derives from a woman between 45 and 65 years old who had recovered from COVID-19. Sequenced sample: peripheral blood. Here the CDR3 DNA reads TGTGCCCACGAGGGGGCGGGAGGTCCAGATACGCAGTATTTT. It specifies CAHEGAGGPDTQYF.